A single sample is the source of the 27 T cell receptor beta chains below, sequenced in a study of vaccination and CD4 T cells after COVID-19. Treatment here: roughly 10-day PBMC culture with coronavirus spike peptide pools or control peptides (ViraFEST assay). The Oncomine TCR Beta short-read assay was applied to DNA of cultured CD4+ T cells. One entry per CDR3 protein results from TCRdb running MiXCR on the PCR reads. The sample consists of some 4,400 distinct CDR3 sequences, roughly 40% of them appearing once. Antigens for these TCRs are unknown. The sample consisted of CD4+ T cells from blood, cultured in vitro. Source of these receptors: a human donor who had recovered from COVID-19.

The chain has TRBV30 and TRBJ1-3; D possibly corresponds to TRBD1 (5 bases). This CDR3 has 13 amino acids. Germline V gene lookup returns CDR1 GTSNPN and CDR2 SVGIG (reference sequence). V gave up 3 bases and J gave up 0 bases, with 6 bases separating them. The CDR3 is CAWSRDSGNTIYF. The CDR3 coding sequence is TGTGCCTGGAGCAGGGACTCTGGAAACACCATATATTTT.

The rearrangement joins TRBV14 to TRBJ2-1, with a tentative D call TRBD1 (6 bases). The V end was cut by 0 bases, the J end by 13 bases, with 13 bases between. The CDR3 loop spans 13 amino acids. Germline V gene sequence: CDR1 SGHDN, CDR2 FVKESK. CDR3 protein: CASSQDLQGIQFF. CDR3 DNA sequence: TGTGCCAGCAGCCAAGATCTACAGGGTATCCAGTTCTTC. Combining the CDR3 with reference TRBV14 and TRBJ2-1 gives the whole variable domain EAGVTQFPSHSVIEKGQTVTLRCDPISGHDNLYWYRRVMGKEIKFLLHFVKESKQDESGMPNNRFLAERTGGTYSTLKVQPAELEDSGVYFCASSQDLQGIQFFGPGTRLTVL.

CDR3 in amino acids: CASSHTRTGNTGELFF. The CDR3 DNA follows: TGTGCCAGCAGCCATACTCGGACAGGGAACACCGGGGAGCTGTTTTTT. The chain couples TRBV7-3 to TRBJ2-2; the match to TRBD1 covers 7 bases. The germline V gene has CDR1 SGHTA and CDR2 FQGTGA. The CDR3 extends over 16 amino acids. V lost 5 bases and J lost 1; bases outside the gene matches: 7.

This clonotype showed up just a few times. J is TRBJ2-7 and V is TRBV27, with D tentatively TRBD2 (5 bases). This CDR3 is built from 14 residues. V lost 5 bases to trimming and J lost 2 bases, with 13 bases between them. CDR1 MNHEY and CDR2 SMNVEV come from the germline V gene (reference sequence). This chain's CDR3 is CASSQRRGTYEQYF. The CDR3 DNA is TGTGCCAGCAGTCAGAGACGGGGTACCTACGAGCAGTACTTC.

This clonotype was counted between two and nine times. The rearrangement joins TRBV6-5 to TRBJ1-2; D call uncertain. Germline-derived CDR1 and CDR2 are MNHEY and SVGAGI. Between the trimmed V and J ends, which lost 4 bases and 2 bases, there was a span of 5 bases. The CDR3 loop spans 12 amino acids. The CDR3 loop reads CASSSVNYGYTF. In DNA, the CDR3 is TGTGCCAGCAGTTCAGTAAACTATGGCTACACCTTC.

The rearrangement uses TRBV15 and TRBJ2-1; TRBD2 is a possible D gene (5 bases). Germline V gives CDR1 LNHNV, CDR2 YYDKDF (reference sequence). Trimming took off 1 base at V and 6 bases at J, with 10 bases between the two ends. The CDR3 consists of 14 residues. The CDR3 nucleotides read TGTGCCACCAGCAGAGGGCTAGCAGGCAATGAGCAGTTCTTC. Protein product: CATSRGLAGNEQFF.

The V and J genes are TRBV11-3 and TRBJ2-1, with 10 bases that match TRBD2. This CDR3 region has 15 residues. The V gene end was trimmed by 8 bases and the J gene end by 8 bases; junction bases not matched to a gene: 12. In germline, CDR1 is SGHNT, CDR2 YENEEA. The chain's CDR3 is CASLRGAGGQYEQFF. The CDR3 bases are TGTGCCAGCCTTCGAGGAGCGGGAGGGCAATATGAGCAGTTCTTC. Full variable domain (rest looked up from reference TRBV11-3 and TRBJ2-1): EAGVVQSPRYKIIEKKQPVAFWCNPISGHNTLYWYLQNLGQGPELLIRYENEEAVDDSQLPKDRFSAERLKGVDSTLKIQPAELGDSAVYLCASLRGAGGQYEQFFGPGTRLTVL.

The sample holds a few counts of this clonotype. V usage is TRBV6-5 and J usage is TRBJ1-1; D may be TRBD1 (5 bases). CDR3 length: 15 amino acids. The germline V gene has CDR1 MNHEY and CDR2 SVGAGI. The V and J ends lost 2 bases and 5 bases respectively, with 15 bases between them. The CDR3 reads CASSYGYGEGTEAFF. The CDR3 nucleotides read TGTGCCAGCAGTTACGGTTACGGGGAGGGGACTGAAGCTTTCTTT.

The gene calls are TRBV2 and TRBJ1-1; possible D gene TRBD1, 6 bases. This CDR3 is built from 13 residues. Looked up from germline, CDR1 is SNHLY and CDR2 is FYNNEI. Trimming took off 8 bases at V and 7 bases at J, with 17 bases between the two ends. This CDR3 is CASHTGGWGEAFF. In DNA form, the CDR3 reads TGTGCCAGCCACACGGGGGGCTGGGGTGAAGCTTTCTTT.

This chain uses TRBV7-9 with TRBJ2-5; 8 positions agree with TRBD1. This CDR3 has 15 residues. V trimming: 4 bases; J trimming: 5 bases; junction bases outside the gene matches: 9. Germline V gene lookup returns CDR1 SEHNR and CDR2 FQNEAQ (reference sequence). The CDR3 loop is CASSYVRGREETQYF. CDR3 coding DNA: TGTGCCAGCAGCTACGTCAGGGGGCGCGAGGAGACCCAGTACTTC.

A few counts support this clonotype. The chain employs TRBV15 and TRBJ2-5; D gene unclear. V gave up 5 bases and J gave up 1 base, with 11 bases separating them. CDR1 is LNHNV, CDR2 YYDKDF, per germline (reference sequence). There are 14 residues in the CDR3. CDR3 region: CATSLNFPQETQYF. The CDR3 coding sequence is TGTGCCACCAGCTTGAACTTCCCCCAAGAGACCCAGTACTTC.

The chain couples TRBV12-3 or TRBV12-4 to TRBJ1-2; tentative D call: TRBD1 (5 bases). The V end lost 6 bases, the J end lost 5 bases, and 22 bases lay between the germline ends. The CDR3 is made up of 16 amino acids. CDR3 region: CASRESSGGVHYGYTF. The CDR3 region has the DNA TGTGCCAGCAGGGAGAGCAGCGGGGGAGTCCATTATGGCTACACCTTC.

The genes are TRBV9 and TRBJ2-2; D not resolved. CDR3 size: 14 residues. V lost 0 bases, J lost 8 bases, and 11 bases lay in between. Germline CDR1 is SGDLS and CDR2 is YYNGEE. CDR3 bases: TGTGCCAGCAGCGTAGCGACCCCTCCTGGGGAGCTGTTTTTT. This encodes CASSVATPPGELFF.

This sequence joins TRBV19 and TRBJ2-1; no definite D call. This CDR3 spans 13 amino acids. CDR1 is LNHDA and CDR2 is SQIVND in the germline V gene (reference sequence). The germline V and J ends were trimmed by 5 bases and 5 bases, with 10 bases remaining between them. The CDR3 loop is CASSLLSHNEQFF. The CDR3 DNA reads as TGTGCCAGTAGTCTGCTGAGCCACAATGAGCAGTTCTTC.

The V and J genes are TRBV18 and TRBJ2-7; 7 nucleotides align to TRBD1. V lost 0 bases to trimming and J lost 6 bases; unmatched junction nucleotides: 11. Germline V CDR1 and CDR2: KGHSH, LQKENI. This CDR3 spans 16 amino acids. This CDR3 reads CASSPPGGGHLGEQYF. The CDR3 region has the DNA TGTGCCAGCTCACCACCAGGGGGCGGCCATTTGGGCGAGCAGTACTTC. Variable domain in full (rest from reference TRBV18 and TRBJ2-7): NAGVMQNPRHLVRRRGQEARLRCSPMKGHSHVYWYRQLPEEGLKFMVYLQKENIIDESGMPKERFSAEFPKEGPSILRIQQVVRGDSAAYFCASSPPGGGHLGEQYFGPGTRLTVT.

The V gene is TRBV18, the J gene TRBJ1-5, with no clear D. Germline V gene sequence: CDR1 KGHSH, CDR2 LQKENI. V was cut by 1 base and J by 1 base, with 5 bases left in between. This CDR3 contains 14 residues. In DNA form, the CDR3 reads TGTGCCAGCTCACCACTAGCGAGCAATCAGCCCCAGCATTTT. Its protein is CASSPLASNQPQHF. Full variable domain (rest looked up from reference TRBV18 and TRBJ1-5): NAGVMQNPRHLVRRRGQEARLRCSPMKGHSHVYWYRQLPEEGLKFMVYLQKENIIDESGMPKERFSAEFPKEGPSILRIQQVVRGDSAAYFCASSPLASNQPQHFGDGTRLSIL.

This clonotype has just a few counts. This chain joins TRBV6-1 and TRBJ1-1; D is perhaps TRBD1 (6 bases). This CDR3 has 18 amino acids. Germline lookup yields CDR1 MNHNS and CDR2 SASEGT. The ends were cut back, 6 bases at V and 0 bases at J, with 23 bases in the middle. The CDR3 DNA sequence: TGTGCCAGCAGAGACGGGTGGCAGGGGTTTGGGATGAACACTGAAGCTTTCTTT. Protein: CASRDGWQGFGMNTEAFF.

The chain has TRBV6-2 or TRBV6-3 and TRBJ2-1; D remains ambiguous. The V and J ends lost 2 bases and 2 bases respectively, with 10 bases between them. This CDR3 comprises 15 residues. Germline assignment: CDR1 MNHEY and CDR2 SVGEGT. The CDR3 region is CASSYRSDTYNEQFF. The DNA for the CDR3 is TGTGCCAGCAGTTACCGTTCAGATACCTACAATGAGCAGTTCTTC.

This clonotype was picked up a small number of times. The CDR3, as DNA: TGTGCCAGCAGTTACTCTACGGGTACCTACGAGCAGTACTTC. Its translation: CASSYSTGTYEQYF. The J gene is TRBJ2-7, the V gene TRBV6-5; D call uncertain. Germline V CDR1 and CDR2: MNHEY, SVGAGI. There are 14 residues in the CDR3. The ends were cut back, 0 bases at V and 2 bases at J, with 8 bases in the middle.

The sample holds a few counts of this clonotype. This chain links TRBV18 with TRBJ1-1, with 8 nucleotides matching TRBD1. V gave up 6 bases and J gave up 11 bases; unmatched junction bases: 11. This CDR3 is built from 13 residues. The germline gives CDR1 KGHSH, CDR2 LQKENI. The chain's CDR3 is CASSQQDREVAFF. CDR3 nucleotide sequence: TGTGCCAGCTCCCAACAGGACAGGGAGGTTGCTTTCTTT.

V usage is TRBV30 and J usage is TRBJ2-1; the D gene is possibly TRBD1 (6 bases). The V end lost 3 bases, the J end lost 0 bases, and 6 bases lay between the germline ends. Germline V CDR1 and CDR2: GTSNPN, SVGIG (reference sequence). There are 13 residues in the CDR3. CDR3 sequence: CAWRDSSYNEQFF. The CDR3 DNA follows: TGTGCCTGGAGGGACAGCTCCTACAATGAGCAGTTCTTC.

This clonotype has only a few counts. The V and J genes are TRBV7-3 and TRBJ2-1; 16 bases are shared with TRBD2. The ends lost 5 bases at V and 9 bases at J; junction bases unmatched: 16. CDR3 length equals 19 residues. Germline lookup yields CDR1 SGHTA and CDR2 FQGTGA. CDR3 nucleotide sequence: TGTGCCAGCAGCCACCCCCCCGGGACTAGCGGGAGGGCCCCAAGTGAGCAGTTCTTC. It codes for CASSHPPGTSGRAPSEQFF. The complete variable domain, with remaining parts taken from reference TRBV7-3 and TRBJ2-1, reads GAGVSQTPSNKVTEKGKYVELRCDPISGHTALYWYRQSLGQGPEFLIYFQGTGAADDSGLPNDRFFAVRPEGSVSTLKIQRTERGDSAVYLCASSHPPGTSGRAPSEQFFGPGTRLTVL.

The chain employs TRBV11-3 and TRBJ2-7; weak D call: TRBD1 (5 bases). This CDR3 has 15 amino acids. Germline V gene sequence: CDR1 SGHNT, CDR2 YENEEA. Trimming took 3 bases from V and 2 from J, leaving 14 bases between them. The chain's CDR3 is CASSFALGRAYEQYF. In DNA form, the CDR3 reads TGTGCCAGCAGCTTCGCATTAGGCAGGGCCTACGAGCAGTACTTC.

The chain's CDR3 is CASSPDFSIGAQYF. The DNA of the CDR3 is TGTGCCAGCAGTCCGGATTTCTCTATAGGGGCCCAGTACTTC. This chain uses TRBV6-1 with TRBJ2-5; a possible D gene is TRBD1 (5 bases). V lost 5 bases to trimming and J lost 9 bases, with 19 bases between them. This CDR3 has 14 residues. Germline V lookup: CDR1 MNHNS, CDR2 SASEGT.

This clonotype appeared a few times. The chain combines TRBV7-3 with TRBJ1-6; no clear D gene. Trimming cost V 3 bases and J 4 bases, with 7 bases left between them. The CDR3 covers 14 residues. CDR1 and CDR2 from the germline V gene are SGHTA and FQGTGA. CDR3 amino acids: CASSFDGYNSPLHF. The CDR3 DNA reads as TGTGCCAGCAGCTTTGACGGGTATAATTCACCCCTCCACTTT. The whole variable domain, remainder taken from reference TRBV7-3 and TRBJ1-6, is GAGVSQTPSNKVTEKGKYVELRCDPISGHTALYWYRQSLGQGPEFLIYFQGTGAADDSGLPNDRFFAVRPEGSVSTLKIQRTERGDSAVYLCASSFDGYNSPLHFGNGTRLTVT.

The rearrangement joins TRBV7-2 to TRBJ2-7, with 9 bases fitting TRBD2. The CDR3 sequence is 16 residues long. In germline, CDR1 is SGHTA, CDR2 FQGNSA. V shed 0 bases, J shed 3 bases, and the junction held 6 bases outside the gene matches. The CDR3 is CASSLAGSGGIYEQYF. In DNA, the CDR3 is TGTGCCAGCAGCTTAGCGGGTAGCGGGGGAATCTACGAGCAGTACTTC.

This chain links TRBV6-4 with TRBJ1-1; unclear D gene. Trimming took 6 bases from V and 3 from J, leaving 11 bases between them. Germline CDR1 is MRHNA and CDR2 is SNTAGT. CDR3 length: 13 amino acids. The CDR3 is CASSLTVDTEAFF. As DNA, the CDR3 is TGTGCCAGCAGCCTCACAGTTGACACTGAAGCTTTCTTT.